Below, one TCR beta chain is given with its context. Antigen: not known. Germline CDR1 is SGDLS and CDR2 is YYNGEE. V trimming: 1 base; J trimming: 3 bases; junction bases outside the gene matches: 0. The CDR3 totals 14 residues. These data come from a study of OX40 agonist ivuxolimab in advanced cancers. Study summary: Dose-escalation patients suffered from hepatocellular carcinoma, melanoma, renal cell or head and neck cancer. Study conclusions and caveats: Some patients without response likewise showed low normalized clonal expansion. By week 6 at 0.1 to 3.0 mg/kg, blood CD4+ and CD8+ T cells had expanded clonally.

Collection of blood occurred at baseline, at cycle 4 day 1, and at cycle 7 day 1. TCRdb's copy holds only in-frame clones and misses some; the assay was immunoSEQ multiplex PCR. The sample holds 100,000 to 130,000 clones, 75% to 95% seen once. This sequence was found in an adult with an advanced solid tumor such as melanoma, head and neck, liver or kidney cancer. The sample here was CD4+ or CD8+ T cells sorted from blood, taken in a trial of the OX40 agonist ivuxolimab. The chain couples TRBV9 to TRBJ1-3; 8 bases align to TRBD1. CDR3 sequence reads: CASSVTGGGNTIYF. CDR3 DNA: TGTGCCAGCAGCGTAACAGGGGGTGGAAACACCATATATTTT.